This TCR beta chain stems from a study of cytomegalovirus exposure and HLA in healthy donors. Germline CDR1 is LNHNV and CDR2 is YYDKDF (reference sequence). After removal of 4 bases from V and 2 bases from J, the junction contained 11 bases not matched to a gene. The CDR3 extends over 16 amino acids. PCR was performed using 60 Vbeta and 13 Jbeta primers. Clones were read by immunoSEQ multiplex PCR, and TCRdb kept only the in-frame ones, dropping some. Of some 57,000 clones detected, around 90% appear once; the ten largest clones hold around 1.5%. This TCR derives from a man aged 25-45 years in good health and CMV-seropositive. The sample was PBMCs. The genes are TRBV15 and TRBJ2-7; 7 bases map to TRBD1. CDR3 protein: CATSIIGGFRTYEQYF. DNA for the CDR3: TGTGCCACCAGCATCATAGGGGGCTTTAGGACCTACGAGCAGTACTTC.